The 7 T cell receptor beta chains in this list originate from one sample, sequenced in a study of PD-1 blockade in mismatch repair-deficient tumors. TCRdb's copy holds only in-frame clones and misses some; the assay was immunoSEQ multiplex PCR. The data show about 79,000 clones, roughly 80% seen once. The sequencing used peripheral blood, collected 44 weeks after starting pembrolizumab. Receptor source: an adult with mismatch repair-deficient cancer.

This clone occurred a few times. The rearrangement uses TRBV29-1 and TRBJ1-2; D is undetermined. Trimming took 4 bases from V and 7 from J, leaving 16 bases between them. Germline V gene sequence: CDR1 SQVTM, CDR2 ANQGSEA. This CDR3 has 13 residues. Here the CDR3 reads CSVAPDGFVGYTF. For the CDR3, the DNA is TGCAGCGTTGCCCCGGACGGGTTCGTTGGCTACACCTTC.

This chain joins TRBV11-3 and TRBJ2-7; D possibly uses TRBD1 or TRBD2 (6 bases each). The germline V gene has CDR1 SGHNT and CDR2 YENEEA. V lost 3 bases to trimming and J lost 0 bases, with 15 bases between them. This CDR3 comprises 16 residues. The CDR3 protein is CASSLGGAVPSYEQYF. CDR3 nucleotides: TGTGCCAGCAGCTTGGGGGGCGCAGTACCCTCCTACGAGCAGTACTTC.

This clone was counted ten times or more. V gene TRBV7-3 combines with J gene TRBJ2-1, with D perhaps TRBD2 (5 bases). Per the germline V gene, CDR1 is SGHTA and CDR2 is FQGTGA. The CDR3 is 13 amino acids. Trimming removed 1 base at V and 8 bases at J, with 9 bases between. The CDR3 here is CASSLSGGYEQFF. DNA of the CDR3: TGTGCCAGCAGCTTAAGCGGAGGCTATGAGCAGTTCTTC.

The rearrangement joins TRBV7-9 to TRBJ1-2; 7 bases match TRBD1. Germline CDR1 reads SEHNR; CDR2 reads FQNEAQ (reference sequence). The CDR3 sequence is 14 residues long. J was trimmed by 1 base and V by 5 bases; bases with no gene match: 4. The CDR3 sequence: CASSTRQGNYGYTF. CDR3 nucleotide sequence: TGTGCCAGCAGCACCCGACAGGGTAACTATGGCTACACCTTC.

This chain connects TRBV18 to TRBJ1-4; 9 bases align to TRBD1. The CDR3 extends over 15 amino acids. Germline-derived CDR1 and CDR2 are KGHSH and LQKENI. Losses at the gene ends were 4 bases for V and 8 bases for J; bases not matched to a gene: 8. In nucleotides, the CDR3 is TGTGCCAGCTCACAAACGCGGACAGGGGACGAAAAACTGTTTTTT. Translation gives CASSQTRTGDEKLFF.

This chain links TRBV6-1 with TRBJ2-7, with 9 bases that match TRBD1. Germline V gives CDR1 MNHNS, CDR2 SASEGT. After removal of 0 bases from V and 0 bases from J, the junction contained 6 bases not matched to a gene. This CDR3 is 17 amino acids long. The CDR3 DNA sequence: TGTGCCAGCAGTGAAGCGGACCCGGGACAGGGCTCCTACGAGCAGTACTTC. Translation gives CASSEADPGQGSYEQYF.

This sequence joins TRBV5-8 and TRBJ2-7; D ambiguous. Trimming shortened V by 1 base and J by 1 base, and 9 bases separated the two germline ends. CDR1 and CDR2 from the germline V gene are SGHTS and YDEGEE. CDR3 length equals 14 residues. CDR3 bases: TGTGCCAGCAGCTTGCGCGGAGTATCCTACGAGCAGTACTTC. Its translation is CASSLRGVSYEQYF.